This record concerns one TCR beta chain sequence. Its matching antigen is unknown. The record originates from a study of T-cell reconstitution after alpha-beta-depleted transplantation in children. Study-wide points: At around two months after transplant, the alpha-beta T cells were reportedly derived from several hundred expanded clones that came from non-depleted graft cells.

The CDR3 sequence is 13 residues long. V was cut by 4 bases and J by 2 bases, with 10 bases left in between. CDR1 is SGHRS, CDR2 YFSETQ, per germline. Unique molecular identifiers were used to barcode this TCRbeta library. One entry per CDR3 protein, called by TCRdb with MiXCR from the PCR reads. Among about 400,000 distinct CDR3 sequences listed, about a sixth were seen once. The receptor was derived from a boy younger than two who had a stem cell transplant for Wiskott-Aldrich syndrome, so the T cells may come from the graft donor. Sample: PBMCs, mostly from graft donor cells, taken 360 days after TCRalphabeta/CD19-depleted stem cell transplant. The rearrangement uses TRBV5-1 and TRBJ2-7; no clear D gene. CDR3 in DNA: TGCGCCAGCAGCAACCGGACCCCCTACGAGCAGTACTTC. Translation gives CASSNRTPYEQYF.